Below are 10 T cell receptor beta chains sequenced from a single sample in a study of neurological immune-mediated disorders. In TCRdb, the 5' RACE reads were re-called with MiXCR into one record per CDR3 protein. The sample yields around 52,000 distinct CDR3 sequences, less than 6% seen once. The source material was CD4+ T cells from blood. The source is a woman between 18 and 29 years old with multiple sclerosis.

This clonotype was detected many times. The chain recombines TRBV5-1 with TRBJ1-6; maybe TRBD1 (6 bases). Germline V lookup: CDR1 SGHRS, CDR2 YFSETQ. V lost 4 bases to trimming and J lost 0 bases, with 11 bases between them. The CDR3 is made up of 16 amino acids. DNA of the CDR3: TGCGCCAGCAGCGCCACAGGGAGCTCCTATAATTCACCCCTCCACTTT. Encoded protein: CASSATGSSYNSPLHF.

This clonotype was recorded at least ten times. The chain employs TRBV10-2 and TRBJ1-1; TRBD1 agrees at 7 bases. CDR1 is WSHSY, CDR2 SAAADI, per germline. The CDR3 consists of 18 residues. J gave up 0 bases and V 0 bases, and 10 bases lay outside the gene matches. DNA for the CDR3: TGCGCCAGCAGTGAGTCGATCCTACAGGGGCTCGTGAACACTGAAGCTTTCTTT. The encoded protein is CASSESILQGLVNTEAFF.

The chain employs TRBV18 and TRBJ1-2; 8 positions agree with TRBD1. The CDR3 totals 15 residues. J gave up 4 bases and V 3 bases, and 7 bases lay outside the gene matches. The germline CDR1 and CDR2 sequences are KGHSH and LQKENI. The CDR3 coding sequence is TGTGCCAGCTCACCGGACAGGGTTGTTTCCTATGGCTACACCTTC. It codes for CASSPDRVVSYGYTF.

This clonotype was observed many times. This chain joins TRBV7-8 and TRBJ2-7, with no clear D. This CDR3 is 13 amino acids long. Germline V gives CDR1 SGHVS, CDR2 FQNEAQ. V shed 1 base and J shed 1 base, with 5 bases lying between them. CDR3 DNA: TGTGCCAGCAGCTTAGGGGTTTCCTACGAGCAGTACGTC. It is translated as CASSLGVSYEQYV.

Many counts were recorded for this clonotype. The V call is TRBV14, the J call TRBJ2-7; tentative D call: TRBD1 (6 bases). V was cut by 1 base and J by 3 bases, with 13 bases left in between. This CDR3 is built from 15 residues. Germline V gene sequence: CDR1 SGHDN, CDR2 FVKESK. This chain's CDR3 is CASSQAGVKSYEQYF. In DNA, the CDR3 is TGTGCCAGCAGCCAAGCAGGGGTTAAAAGCTACGAGCAGTACTTC. Based on the CDR3 plus reference TRBV14 and TRBJ2-7, the full variable domain is EAGVTQFPSHSVIEKGQTVTLRCDPISGHDNLYWYRRVMGKEIKFLLHFVKESKQDESGMPNNRFLAERTGGTYSTLKVQPAELEDSGVYFCASSQAGVKSYEQYFGPGTRLTVT.

This clonotype was observed at least ten times. The chain combines TRBV5-1 with TRBJ1-2, with TRBD1 identical over 9 bases. The CDR3 sequence is 13 residues long. V shed 4 bases and J 5 bases; nucleotides not matched to a gene: 3. Germline CDR1 SGHRS, CDR2 YFSETQ. DNA of the CDR3: TGCGCCAGCAGCGAGGGACAGGGTTATGGCTACACCTTC. This codes for CASSEGQGYGYTF.

This clonotype was counted at least ten times. The CDR3 reads CSAKGLAGIGYEQYF. The CDR3 DNA is TGCAGTGCTAAAGGACTAGCGGGGATTGGCTACGAGCAGTACTTC. The gene calls are TRBV20-1 and TRBJ2-7, with 12 bases fitting TRBD2. CDR1 is DFQATT and CDR2 is SNEGSKA in the germline V gene (reference sequence). Losses at the gene ends were 4 bases for V and 3 bases for J; bases not matched to a gene: 7. The CDR3 runs to 15 residues.

The chain is built from TRBV6-2 or TRBV6-3 and TRBJ2-1, with 13 bases lining up with TRBD2. There are 14 residues in the CDR3. The junction had 1 base not matched to a gene; V was cut back by 8 bases and J by 3 bases. Germline values: CDR1 MNHEY, CDR2 SVGEGT. CDR3 sequence: CASGLAGDYNEQFF. The CDR3 region has the DNA TGTGCCAGCGGACTAGCGGGGGACTACAATGAGCAGTTCTTC.

This clonotype has a count of ten or more. V gene TRBV12-3 or TRBV12-4 combines with J gene TRBJ1-4; D is unresolved. The V end lost 4 bases, the J end lost 10 bases, and 22 bases lay between the germline ends. This CDR3 has 16 amino acids. The CDR3 DNA reads as TGTGCCAGCAGTTGGCGCCTTAGCGTCGGTTCTGTAAAACTGTTTTTT. Its protein is CASSWRLSVGSVKLFF.

This clonotype was counted ten times or more. The chain recombines TRBV14 with TRBJ2-3, with 13 bases lining up with TRBD2. J lost 1 base, V lost 4 bases, and 5 bases had no gene match. CDR3 length equals 17 residues. CDR1 and CDR2 (germline): SGHDN, FVKESK. In DNA, the CDR3 is TGTGCCAGCAGCCCAGGACTAGCGGGAGCGGGCACAGATACGCAGTATTTT. Translating it yields CASSPGLAGAGTDTQYF.